The 8 T cell receptor beta chains presented below share a single source sample, sequenced in a study of blood T cells in healthy people across ages. Using a J-beta primer mix together with a sample-barcoded 5' primer, a second PCR was run for roughly 7 to 12 cycles. TCRdb re-analysed the 5' RACE reads in MiXCR, keeping a single row per CDR3 protein. The sample includes approximately 810,000 distinct CDR3 sequences, under 35% of them seen just once. Sequencing was done on a sample of blood. These receptors all stem from an elderly woman in good health.

V usage is TRBV5-6 and J usage is TRBJ2-1, with 9 positions matching TRBD2. Losses at the gene ends were 4 bases for V and 2 bases for J; bases not matched to a gene: 7. The CDR3 is made up of 16 amino acids. Germline V gene data show CDR1 as SGHDT and CDR2 as YYEEEE. The DNA of the CDR3 is TGTGCCAGCAGCCCGAGCGGGGGGCCACCCTACAATGAGCAGTTCTTC. It translates to CASSPSGGPPYNEQFF.

This clonotype was seen many times. The chain links TRBV21-1 to TRBJ2-7; the DNA was not compared with TRBD2, the D call given in the table. TRBV21-1 is a pseudogene. This CDR3 contains 16 residues. CDR3 nucleotides: TGTGCCAGCAGCCCCCTCCAGGCGATCCGCTCCTACGAGCAGTACTTC. Protein: CASSPLQAIRSYEQYF.

A few counts support this clonotype. V gene TRBV3-1 combines with J gene TRBJ1-1; D remains unclear. Germline CDR1 LGHDT, CDR2 YNNKEL (reference sequence). V was trimmed by 7 bases and J by 10 bases, leaving 16 bases between them. The length of the CDR3 is 12 residues. The CDR3 here is CASTSTGLGAFF. The CDR3 region has the DNA TGTGCCAGCACATCGACGGGCCTGGGAGCTTTCTTT.

This clonotype has a count of ten or more. J is TRBJ2-7 and V is TRBV29-1; TRBD1 matches at 7 bases. V shed 5 bases and J 6 bases; nucleotides not matched to a gene: 22. The CDR3 spans 17 residues. Germline V gene lookup returns CDR1 SQVTM and CDR2 ANQGSEA. CDR3 DNA sequence: TGCAGCGTTCCTCAGATAAGTAAACAGGGGTGGCCCTGCGAGCAGTACTTC. Protein sequence: CSVPQISKQGWPCEQYF.

Only a few counts were recorded for this clonotype. The V gene is TRBV14, the J gene TRBJ1-2; a possible D gene is TRBD1 (5 bases). Per germline, CDR1 SGHDN and CDR2 FVKESK. The V end lost 0 bases, the J end lost 8 bases, and 13 bases lay between the germline ends. The CDR3 is made up of 14 amino acids. CDR3 region: CASSQEGRVRGYTF. CDR3 in DNA: TGTGCCAGCAGCCAAGAAGGCAGGGTGAGGGGCTACACCTTC.

In its sample, this clonotype was seen many times. The chain has TRBV19 and TRBJ2-6; TRBD2 might be the D (6 bases). Trimming cost V 8 bases and J 4 bases, with 15 bases left between them. Per germline, CDR1 LNHDA and CDR2 SQIVND (reference sequence). The CDR3 is 15 amino acids. CDR3 sequence: CASDRGGFGANVLTF. Written as DNA, the CDR3 is TGTGCCAGTGACAGAGGAGGGTTCGGGGCCAACGTCCTGACTTTC.

Many counts were recorded for this clonotype. V is TRBV6-4 and J is TRBJ2-3; a weak D match, TRBD2 (6 bases). Germline V gene lookup returns CDR1 MRHNA and CDR2 SNTAGT. CDR3 size: 15 residues. V dropped 0 bases and J dropped 5 bases, with 12 bases sitting between them. CDR3 region: CASSDSGGAGDTQYF. DNA of the CDR3: TGTGCCAGCAGTGACTCTGGCGGGGCAGGAGATACGCAGTATTTT.

The chain combines TRBV11-2 with TRBJ2-5, with D tentatively TRBD1 (5 bases). Germline assignment: CDR1 SGHAT and CDR2 FQNNGV. The CDR3 totals 15 residues. V lost 5 bases, J lost 11 bases, and 24 bases lay in between. CDR3 coding DNA: TGTGCCAGCAGCCAGGGCGTCTTACCCAACAATGTGCAGTACTTC. This codes for CASSQGVLPNNVQYF.